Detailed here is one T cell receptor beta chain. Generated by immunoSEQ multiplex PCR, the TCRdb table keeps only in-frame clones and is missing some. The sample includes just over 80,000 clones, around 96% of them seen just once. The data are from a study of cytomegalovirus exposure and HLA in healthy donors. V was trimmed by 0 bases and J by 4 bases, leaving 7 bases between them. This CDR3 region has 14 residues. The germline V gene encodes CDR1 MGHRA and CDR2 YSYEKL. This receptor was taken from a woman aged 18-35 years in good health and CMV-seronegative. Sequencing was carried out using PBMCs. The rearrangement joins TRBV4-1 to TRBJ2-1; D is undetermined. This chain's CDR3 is CASSQDVRYNEQFF. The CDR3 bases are TGCGCCAGCAGCCAAGATGTTCGGTACAATGAGCAGTTCTTC.